This record covers a single T cell receptor beta chain. Method: immunoSEQ multiplex PCR; TCRdb's copy keeps in-frame clones and lacks some. The data hold 150,000 to 200,000 clones, with approximately 90% observed a single time. This record comes from a study of T cell responses to AZD1222 COVID-19 vaccine. Trimming removed 1 base at V and 8 bases at J, with 14 bases between. In germline, CDR1 is LGHDT, CDR2 YNNKEL (reference sequence). The CDR3 extends over 14 amino acids. The sequenced sample was peripheral blood, obtained on day 0 of AZD1222 vaccination. The TCR originated in an adult in good health. The J gene is TRBJ1-1, the V gene TRBV3-1 (or the pseudogene TRBV3-2); TRBD1 might be the D (6 bases). CDR3 amino acids: CASSQVSTGQEAFF. In nucleotides, the CDR3 is TGTGCCAGCAGCCAAGTCTCTACAGGGCAAGAAGCTTTCTTT.